This entry concerns a single T cell receptor beta chain. Clones were read by immunoSEQ multiplex PCR, and TCRdb kept only the in-frame ones, dropping some. In the table there are about 54,000 clones, 75% to 95% of which are singletons. This sample stems from a study of T cell changes during pregnancy in multiple sclerosis. CDR3 length: 13 residues. Looked up from germline, CDR1 is SNHLY and CDR2 is FYNNEI. Trimming took 3 bases from V and 5 from J, leaving 10 bases between them. The chain uses TRBV2 and TRBJ1-1, with D possibly matching TRBD1 (6 bases). The TCR originated in a female donor in good health, enrolled as a control in a pregnancy study. The material sequenced was peripheral blood, taken after pregnancy. The CDR3 protein is CASSEQGMTEAFF. CDR3 DNA: TGTGCCAGCAGTGAGCAGGGGATGACTGAAGCTTTCTTT.